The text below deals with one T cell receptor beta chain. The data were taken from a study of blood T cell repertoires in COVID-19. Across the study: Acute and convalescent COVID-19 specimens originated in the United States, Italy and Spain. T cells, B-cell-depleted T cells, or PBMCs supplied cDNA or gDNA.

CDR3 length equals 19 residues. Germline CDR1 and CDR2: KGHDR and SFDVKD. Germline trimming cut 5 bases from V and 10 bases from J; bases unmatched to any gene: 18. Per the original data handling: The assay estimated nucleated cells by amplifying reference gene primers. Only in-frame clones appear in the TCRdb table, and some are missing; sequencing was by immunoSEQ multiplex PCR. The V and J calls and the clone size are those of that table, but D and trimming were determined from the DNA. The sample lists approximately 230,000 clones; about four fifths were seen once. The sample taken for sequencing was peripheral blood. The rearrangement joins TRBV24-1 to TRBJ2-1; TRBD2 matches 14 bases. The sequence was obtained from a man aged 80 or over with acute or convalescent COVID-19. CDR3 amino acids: CATSAAGTSGRRVQYEQFF. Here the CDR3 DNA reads TGTGCCACCAGTGCCGCGGGGACTAGCGGGAGACGGGTACAATACGAGCAGTTCTTC.